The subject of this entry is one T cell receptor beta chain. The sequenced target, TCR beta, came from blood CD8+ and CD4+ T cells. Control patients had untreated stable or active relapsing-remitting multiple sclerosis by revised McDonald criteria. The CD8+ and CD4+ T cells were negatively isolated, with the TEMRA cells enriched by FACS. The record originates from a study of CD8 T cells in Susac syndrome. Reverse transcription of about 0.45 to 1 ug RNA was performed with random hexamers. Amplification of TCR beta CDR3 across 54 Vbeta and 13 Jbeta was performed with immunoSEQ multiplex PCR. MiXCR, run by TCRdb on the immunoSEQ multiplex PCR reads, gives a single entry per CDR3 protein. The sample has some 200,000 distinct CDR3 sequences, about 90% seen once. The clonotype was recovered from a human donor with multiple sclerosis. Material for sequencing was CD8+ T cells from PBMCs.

The CDR3 sequence is CASSLDLRDEQYF. The CDR3 coding sequence is TGTGCCAGCAGCTTAGATCTCAGGGACGAGCAGTACTTC. V is TRBV7-6 and J is TRBJ2-7; D possibly corresponds to TRBD1 (5 bases). Deletions cut 1 base from V and 5 bases from J, with 9 bases between. The CDR3 contains 13 residues. CDR1 and CDR2 (germline): SGHVS, FNYEAQ.